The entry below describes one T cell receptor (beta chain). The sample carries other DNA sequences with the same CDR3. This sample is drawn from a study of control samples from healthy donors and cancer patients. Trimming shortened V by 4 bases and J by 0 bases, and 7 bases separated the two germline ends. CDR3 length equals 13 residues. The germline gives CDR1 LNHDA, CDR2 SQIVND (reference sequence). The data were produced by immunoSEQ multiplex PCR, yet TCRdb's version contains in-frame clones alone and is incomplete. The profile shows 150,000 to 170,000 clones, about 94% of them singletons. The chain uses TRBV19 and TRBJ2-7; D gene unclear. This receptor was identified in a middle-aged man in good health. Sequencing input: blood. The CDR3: CASSSGPSYEQYF. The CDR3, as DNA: TGTGCCAGTAGTAGTGGGCCCTCCTACGAGCAGTACTTC.